Presented here are 17 T cell receptor beta chains from one specimen sequenced in a study of T cells in Graves' hyperthyroidism and ophthalmopathy. Regions amplified from RNA transcripts were the TCR beta CDR3 regions. The HTBI set primed first-round TCR CDR3 RT-PCR. Via MiXCR, TCRdb re-called the multiplex PCR reads, giving one row per CDR3 protein. The profile covers 310,000 or so distinct CDR3 sequences, with over 15% appearing a single time and around 61% taken by the ten largest. The specimen sequenced was blood. Receptors were obtained from a woman aged 55-75 years with Graves' ophthalmopathy.

This clonotype was picked up many times. The rearrangement joins TRBV6-5 to TRBJ2-7, with 8 bases fitting TRBD1. The germline CDR1 and CDR2 sequences are MNHEY and SVGAGI. This CDR3 comprises 15 residues. J was trimmed by 2 bases and V by 0 bases; bases with no gene match: 3. The CDR3 bases are TGTGCCAGCAGTTACTCTCCAGGGGGCACCTACGAGCAGTACTTC. Translating it yields CASSYSPGGTYEQYF.

This clonotype showed up many times. This sequence joins TRBV2 and TRBJ1-1; TRBD1 is a possible D gene (5 bases). The CDR3 length is 10 residues. CDR1 SNHLY and CDR2 FYNNEI come from the germline V gene. Between the trimmed V and J ends, which lost 9 bases and 8 bases, there was a span of 10 bases. DNA of the CDR3: TGTGCCAGTGGACACGCAGAAGCTTTCTTT. It yields the protein CASGHAEAFF. The entire variable domain, with the rest obtained from reference TRBV2 and TRBJ1-1, is as follows: EPEVTQTPSHQVTQMGQEVILRCVPISNHLYFYWYRQILGQKVEFLVSFYNNEISEKSEIFDDQFSVERPDGSNFTLKIRSTKLEDSAMYFCASGHAEAFFGQGTRLTVV.

This clonotype was seen ten or more times. The rearrangement links TRBV6-1 to TRBJ1-5; D not resolved. V lost 2 bases and J 1 base, leaving 3 bases between the germline ends. The CDR3 loop spans 13 amino acids. Germline-derived CDR1 and CDR2 are MNHNS and SASEGT. CDR3 region: CASSEYSNQPQHF. The DNA for the CDR3 is TGTGCCAGCAGTGAATACAGCAATCAGCCCCAGCATTTT.

This clonotype was observed many times. This sequence joins TRBV5-6 and TRBJ1-5; the D is unclear. This CDR3 region has 16 residues. V was clipped by 1 base and J by 3 bases, with 14 bases between them. Looked up from germline, CDR1 is SGHDT and CDR2 is YYEEEE. CDR3 in amino acids: CASSLFVSVPNQPQHF. CDR3 bases: TGTGCCAGCAGCTTGTTTGTAAGCGTCCCCAATCAGCCCCAGCATTTT.

This clonotype showed up just a few times. One end of the junction fails to match germline, which may point to a read error. V usage is TRBV29-1 and J usage is TRBJ1-1, with TRBD1 matching 8 bases. The CDR3 sequence is 13 residues long. The germline gives CDR1 SQVTM, CDR2 ANQGSEA. The CDR3 coding sequence is TGCAGCGCCGGGACAGGCATGAACACTGGAGCTTTCTTT. Its protein product is CSAGTGMNTGAFF.

At least ten counts were recorded for this clonotype. The chain is built from TRBV5-8 and TRBJ2-7; 7 positions agree with TRBD2. This CDR3 has 15 amino acids. V lost 1 base to trimming and J lost 3 bases; unmatched junction nucleotides: 7. Germline V gives CDR1 SGHTS, CDR2 YDEGEE. The CDR3 here is CASSLSGVGFYEQYF. The CDR3 nucleotides are TGTGCCAGCAGCTTGAGCGGGGTGGGGTTCTACGAGCAGTACTTC.

Remarks on this clonotype: Possible read error: a much larger clone is one base away. The missing conserved phenylalanine or tryptophan at the end of this CDR3 makes a read error likely. The rearrangement joins TRBV29-1 to TRBJ2-3; maybe TRBD1 (5 bases). The V and J ends lost 4 bases and 7 bases respectively, with 15 bases between them. The germline CDR1 and CDR2 sequences are SQVTM and ANQGSEA. The CDR3 consists of 13 residues. This CDR3 reads CSVASQAVNTQYL. CDR3 in DNA: TGCAGCGTTGCGTCACAGGCCGTGAATACGCAGTATCTT.

Many counts were recorded for this clonotype. The chain couples TRBV12-3 or TRBV12-4 to TRBJ2-3; 14 bases match TRBD2. CDR3 length equals 15 residues. V trimming: 6 bases; J trimming: 5 bases; junction bases outside the gene matches: 4. The CDR3 DNA follows: TGTGCCAGCAGGGGGACTAGCGGGAGTGAAGATACGCAGTATTTT. Its translation is CASRGTSGSEDTQYF.

This clonotype was counted ten times or more. The chain joins TRBV6-1 to TRBJ2-7, with D hard to call. Germline CDR1 is MNHNS and CDR2 is SASEGT. The CDR3 spans 13 residues. The ends were cut back, 1 base at V and 4 bases at J, with 8 bases in the middle. CDR3 region: CASSEDRNYEQYF. The DNA of the CDR3 is TGTGCCAGCAGTGAAGACAGAAATTACGAGCAGTACTTC.

The chain uses TRBV14 and TRBJ2-5; D uncertain. This CDR3 comprises 13 residues. Trimming pared 3 bases from V and 12 bases from J, leaving 17 bases between. Germline lookup yields CDR1 SGHDN and CDR2 FVKESK. CDR3 sequence reads: CASSQNQRQRKYF. CDR3 sequence (DNA): TGTGCCAGCAGCCAGAACCAACGCCAAAGGAAGTACTTC.

Many counts were recorded for this clonotype. The chain carries TRBV20-1 and TRBJ2-7; D gene ambiguous. Trimming took 7 bases from V and 7 from J, leaving 17 bases between them. The CDR3 runs to 12 residues. Germline-derived CDR1 and CDR2 are DFQATT and SNEGSKA (reference sequence). The chain's CDR3 is CSVSQAAREQYF. The CDR3 region has the DNA TGCAGTGTTTCCCAGGCCGCCCGTGAGCAGTACTTC.

Points on this clonotype: A much larger clone sits a single nucleotide away, making a read error possible. The V call is TRBV3-1, the J call TRBJ1-6; D gene ambiguous. CDR1 LGHDT and CDR2 YNNKEL come from the germline V gene (reference sequence). This CDR3 is built from 15 residues. V was clipped by 3 bases and J by 5 bases, with 11 bases between them. CDR3 protein: CASSQRPTNNSPLHF. The DNA of the CDR3 is TGTGCCAGCAGCCAGAGGCCGACCAATAATTCACCCCTCCACTTT.

This clonotype was detected many times. The rearrangement uses TRBV7-2 and TRBJ1-5; a possible D gene is TRBD1 (5 bases). Trimming pared 7 bases from V and 10 bases from J, leaving 23 bases between. CDR3 size: 15 residues. The germline V gene encodes CDR1 SGHTA and CDR2 FQGNSA. The CDR3 spells CASTGVGTQSAPQHF. In DNA, the CDR3 is TGTGCCAGCACGGGGGTTGGGACGCAATCAGCCCCCCAGCATTTT.

The table lists this clonotype with many counts. As DNA, the CDR3 is TGTGCCAGCAGCCAGGAGGGAGCCGGGGGCTACACCTTC. Translation gives CASSQEGAGGYTF. The chain is built from TRBV7-2 and TRBJ1-2; D remains unclear. The V gene's germline CDR1 is SGHTA and CDR2 FQGNSA. The CDR3 sequence is 13 residues long. Trimming shortened V by 5 bases and J by 8 bases, and 15 bases separated the two germline ends.

This clonotype was counted only a few times. The genes are TRBV4-3 and TRBJ1-2; D is perhaps TRBD1 (5 bases). V lost 0 bases and J lost 2, with 10 bases in between. The germline CDR1 and CDR2 sequences are LGHNA and YSLEER. The CDR3 spans 15 residues. CDR3 amino acids: CASSQDGGVNYGYTF. The CDR3 DNA reads TGCGCCAGCAGCCAAGATGGGGGGGTCAACTATGGCTACACCTTC.

V usage is TRBV19 and J usage is TRBJ1-1; D gene unclear. V was clipped by 7 bases and J by 3 bases, with 12 bases between them. This CDR3 contains 13 residues. The germline CDR1 and CDR2 sequences are LNHDA and SQIVND (reference sequence). CDR3 in DNA: TGTGCCAGTACTAGGGAGGGTTACACTGAAGCTTTCTTT. Its protein is CASTREGYTEAFF. Full variable domain (remainder filled in from reference TRBV19 and TRBJ1-1): DGGITQSPKYLFRKEGQNVTLSCEQNLNHDAMYWYRQDPGQGLRLIYYSQIVNDFQKGDIAEGYSVSREKKESFPLTVTSAQKNPTAFYLCASTREGYTEAFFGQGTRLTVV.

As concerns this clonotype: A much larger clone differs from this one at a single base, so this may be a read error. This rearrangement joins TRBV24-1 to TRBJ2-3; TRBD2 aligns across 8 bases. Germline V lookup: CDR1 KGHDR, CDR2 SFDVKD. J was trimmed by 2 bases and V by 11 bases; bases with no gene match: 8. This CDR3 is built from 14 residues. The CDR3 DNA is TGTGCCATCAGGACAGCGGGGGACACAGATACGCAGTATTTT. As protein: CAIRTAGDTDTQYF.